Following are 2 T cell receptor beta chains from one sample sequenced in a study of control samples from healthy donors and cancer patients. The repertoire was sequenced with immunoSEQ multiplex PCR; TCRdb's copy has only in-frame clones and lacks some. The data contain 200,000 or so clones, around 93% of them singletons. Sequenced material: blood. All receptors come from a young man in good health.

As to this clone: This CDR3 is also generated by other DNA sequences in the sample. V is TRBV7-9 and J is TRBJ1-2, with D unclear. Germline V gives CDR1 SEHNR, CDR2 FQNEAQ (reference sequence). The CDR3 spans 13 residues. V gave up 3 bases and J gave up 2 bases, with 7 bases separating them. CDR3 amino acids: CASSLAGNYGYTF. The CDR3 DNA reads as TGTGCCAGCAGCTTGGCAGGAAACTATGGCTACACCTTC.

This chain links TRBV6-6 with TRBJ2-2, with a weak D call TRBD1 (6 bases). Deletions cut 7 bases from V and 2 bases from J, with 14 bases between. CDR1 and CDR2 (germline): MNHNY, SVGAGI (reference sequence). The CDR3 is 15 amino acids. The CDR3 spells CASTIGQTNTGELFF. The CDR3 DNA is TGTGCCAGCACTATAGGACAGACAAACACCGGGGAGCTGTTTTTT.